The entry below gives a single TCR beta chain sequence along with its context. Unmatched junction bases numbered 10, after V lost 5 bases and J lost 5 bases. Germline CDR1 SEHNR, CDR2 FQNEAQ (reference sequence). The CDR3 is made up of 15 amino acids. Reverse transcription of about 0.45 to 1 ug RNA was carried out with random hexamers. An immunoSEQ multiplex PCR generated amplified TCR beta CDR3 products spanning 54 Vbeta and 13 Jbeta. Via MiXCR, TCRdb re-called the immunoSEQ multiplex PCR reads, giving one row per CDR3 protein. The table lists approximately 150,000 distinct CDR3 sequences, 80% of them singletons. The data derive from a study of CD8 T cells in Susac syndrome. TEMRA cells were FACS-enriched, with CD8+ and CD4+ T cells isolated negatively.

The receptor was derived from a human donor with multiple sclerosis. Sequenced sample: CD8+ T cells from PBMCs. This chain links TRBV7-9 with TRBJ1-1, with 8 nucleotides matching TRBD1. The CDR3 DNA sequence: TGTGCCAGCAGCGCCAGACAGGGGAGGAGGACTGAAGCTTTCTTT. Its translation: CASSARQGRRTEAFF.